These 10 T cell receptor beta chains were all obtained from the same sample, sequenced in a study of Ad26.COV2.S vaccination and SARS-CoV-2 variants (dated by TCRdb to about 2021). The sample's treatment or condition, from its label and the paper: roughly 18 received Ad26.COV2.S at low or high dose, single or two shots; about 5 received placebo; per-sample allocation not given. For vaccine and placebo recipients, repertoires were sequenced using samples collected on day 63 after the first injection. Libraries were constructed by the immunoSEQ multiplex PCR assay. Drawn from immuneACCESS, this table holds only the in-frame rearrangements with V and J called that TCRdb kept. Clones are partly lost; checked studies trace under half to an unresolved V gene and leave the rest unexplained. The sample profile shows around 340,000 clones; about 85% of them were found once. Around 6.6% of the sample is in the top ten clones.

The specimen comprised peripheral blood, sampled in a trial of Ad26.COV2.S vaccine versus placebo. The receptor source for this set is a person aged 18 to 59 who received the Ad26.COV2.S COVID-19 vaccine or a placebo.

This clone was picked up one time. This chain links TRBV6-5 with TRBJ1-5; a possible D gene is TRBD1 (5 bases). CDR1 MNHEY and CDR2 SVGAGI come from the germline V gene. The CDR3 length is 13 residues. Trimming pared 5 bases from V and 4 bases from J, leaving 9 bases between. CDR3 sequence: CASSRGRNQPQHF. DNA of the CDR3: TGTGCCAGCAGTAGGGGACGGAATCAGCCCCAGCATTTT.

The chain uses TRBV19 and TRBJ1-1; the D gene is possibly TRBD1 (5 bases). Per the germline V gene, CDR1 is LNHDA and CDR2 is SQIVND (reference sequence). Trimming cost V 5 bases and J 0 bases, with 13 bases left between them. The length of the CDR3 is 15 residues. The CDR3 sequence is CASSRPGLMNTEAFF. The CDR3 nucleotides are TGTGCCAGTAGTCGGCCGGGGCTCATGAACACTGAAGCTTTCTTT.

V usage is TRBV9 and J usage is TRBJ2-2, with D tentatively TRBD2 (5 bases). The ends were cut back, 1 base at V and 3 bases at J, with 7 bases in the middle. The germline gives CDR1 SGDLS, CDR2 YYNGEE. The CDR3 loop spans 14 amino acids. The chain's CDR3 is CASSVFGDTGELFF. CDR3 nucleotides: TGTGCCAGCAGCGTATTCGGGGACACCGGGGAGCTGTTTTTT.

The CDR3 DNA reads TGCAGCGTTACCTATGAAAAACTGTTTTTT. This sequence encodes CSVTYEKLFF. This chain uses TRBV29-1 with TRBJ1-4; D remains ambiguous. Trimming took 5 bases from V and 6 from J, leaving 4 bases between them. The length of the CDR3 is 10 residues. The germline V gene has CDR1 SQVTM and CDR2 ANQGSEA.

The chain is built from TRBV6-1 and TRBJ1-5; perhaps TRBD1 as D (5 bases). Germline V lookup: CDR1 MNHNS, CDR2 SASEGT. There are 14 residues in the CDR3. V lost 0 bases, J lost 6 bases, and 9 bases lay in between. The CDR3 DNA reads TGTGCCAGCAGTGAAGCGGGGGGGAGTCAGCCCCAGCATTTT. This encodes CASSEAGGSQPQHF.

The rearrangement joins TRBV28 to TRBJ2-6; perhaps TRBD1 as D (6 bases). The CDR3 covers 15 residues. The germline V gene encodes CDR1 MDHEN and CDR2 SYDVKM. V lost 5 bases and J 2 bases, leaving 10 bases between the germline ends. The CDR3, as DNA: TGTGCCAGCAGTGGGGGCCCCGCTGGGGCCAACGTCCTGACTTTC. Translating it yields CASSGGPAGANVLTF. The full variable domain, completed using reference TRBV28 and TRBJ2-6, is DVKVTQSSRYLVKRTGEKVFLECVQDMDHENMFWYRQDPGLGLRLIYFSYDVKMKEKGDIPEGYSVSREKKERFSLILESASTNQTSMYLCASSGGPAGANVLTFGAGSRLTVL.

CDR3 DNA sequence: TGTGCCAGCAGCTTAATGGGGGGGACAGGATATTCACCCCTCCACTTT. Translation: CASSLMGGTGYSPLHF. The chain links TRBV7-9 to TRBJ1-6; TRBD1 matches at 8 bases. The CDR3 has 16 residues. The ends lost 2 bases at V and 8 bases at J; junction bases unmatched: 8. CDR1 is SEHNR, CDR2 FQNEAQ, per germline (reference sequence). The whole variable domain, remainder taken from reference TRBV7-9 and TRBJ1-6, is DTGVSQNPRHKITKRGQNVTFRCDPISEHNRLYWYRQTLGQGPEFLTYFQNEAQLEKSRLLSDRFSAERPKGSFSTLEIQRTEQGDSAMYLCASSLMGGTGYSPLHFGNGTRLTVT.

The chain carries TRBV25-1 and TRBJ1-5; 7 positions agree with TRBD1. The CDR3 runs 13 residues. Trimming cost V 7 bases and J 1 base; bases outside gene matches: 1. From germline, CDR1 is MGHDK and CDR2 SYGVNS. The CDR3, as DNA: TGTGCCAGCACACAGGGGAGCAATCAGCCCCAGCATTTT. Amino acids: CASTQGSNQPQHF.

The CDR3 DNA sequence: TGTGCCAGCAGCTTGGCCGGGATAGATGGCTACACCTTC. Its protein is CASSLAGIDGYTF. The V and J genes are TRBV5-6 and TRBJ1-2; no reliable D call. Trimming cost V 0 bases and J 6 bases, with 9 bases left between them. CDR1 and CDR2 (germline): SGHDT, YYEEEE. The CDR3 totals 13 residues.

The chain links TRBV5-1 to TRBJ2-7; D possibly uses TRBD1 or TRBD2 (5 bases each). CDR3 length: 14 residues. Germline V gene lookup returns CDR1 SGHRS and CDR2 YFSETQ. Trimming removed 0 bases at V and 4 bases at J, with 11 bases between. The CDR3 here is CASSLAGRNYEQYF. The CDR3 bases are TGCGCCAGCAGCTTGGCGGGACGGAATTACGAGCAGTACTTC. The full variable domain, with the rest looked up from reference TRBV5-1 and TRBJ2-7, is KAGVTQTPRYLIKTRGQQVTLSCSPISGHRSVSWYQQTPGQGLQFLFEYFSETQRNKGNFPGRFSGRQFSNSRSEMNVSTLELGDSALYLCASSLAGRNYEQYFGPGTRLTVT.